Sequencing of this TCR beta chain was carried out in a study of blood T cell repertoires in COVID-19 (dated by TCRdb to the early 2020s). General notes on the study: Samples covering the acute and convalescent phases of COVID-19 were provided by collaborators in the United States, Italy and Spain. The material from the prospective study consisted of cDNA or gDNA derived from T cells, B-cell-depleted T cells, or PBMCs. The dataset comprised deeply sampled blood TCRbeta repertoires from subjects exposed to, actively infected with, or recovered from COVID-19. The repertoires were released in a freely available public database intended as a resource for research on the immune response to SARS-CoV-2. The samples were drawn from two sources: the first 160 participants of the ongoing ImmuneRACE study, and approximately 1,300 subjects contributed by 6 global collaborators. A de-identified subject ID, COVID-19 status, age in years and sex were almost always included in the sample metadata. Where available, HLA class I and class II types were obtained from metadata supplied by the sample provider rather than from assay-based typing.

Collaborating institutions collected whole blood in K2EDTA tubes following their own protocols. For TCRbeta analysis, collaborators shipped samples in one of three forms: frozen whole blood, isolated PBMCs, or DNA extracted from either of those sample types. Concerning this clone: Its specific antigen is unknown. No base quality information exists; no much larger clone differs at one position.

TCRbeta CDR3 regions were amplified from genomic DNA by means of the immunoSEQ Assay, a bias-controlled multiplex PCR. In the source study's methods: Nucleated cell counts per sample were estimated from amplification of reference gene primers within the assay. To quantify the absolute abundance of each unique TCRbeta CDR3 rearrangement, sequence reads were collapsed and filtered. For each sample, productive Simpson clonality was calculated by taking the square root of Simpson's diversity index across productive rearrangements. This immuneACCESS table, as held by TCRdb, lists in-frame sequences with V and J called but not all clones. Of the missing ones, under half trace to an unresolved V gene in checked studies; the others have no known cause. V, J and clone size reflect that table, while D and trimming were determined from the DNA. This sample gives 45,000 to 60,000 clones in total; about 90% of them show up just once. 6% to 6.5% of the sample lies in the top ten.

Inclusive of the bounding cysteine and phenylalanine, the CDR3 is 15 residues long. The CDR3 DNA has 45 bases and is translated from base 1. Reading the germline V gene (reference sequence) gives CDR1 SGHNT and CDR2 YYREEE. Trimming removed 0 bases from V and 5 bases from J; the gene matches leave 6 bases unexplained. General study outcomes and caveats: The quantity of clinical and demographic metadata differed by source and by participant and was supplied without curation.

The TCR originated in an older man with active COVID-19. The chain employs TRBV5-4 and TRBJ2-3, with TRBD2 matching 7 junction bases. Sequencing used peripheral blood. The DNA is as follows: TGTGCCAGCAGCTTGGCCGGGGGGAATTTAGATACGCAGTATTTT. This encodes CASSLAGGNLDTQYF.